These 10 T cell receptor beta chains came from one sample sequenced in a study of cytomegalovirus exposure and HLA in healthy donors. The PCR used 60 Vbeta and 13 Jbeta primers. TCRdb's table, derived via immunoSEQ multiplex PCR, lists solely in-frame clones and lacks some. The sample contains 100,000 to 150,000 clones, just under 75% of which appear only once. Input material: PBMCs. The receptors come from a man between 60 and 70 years old in good health and CMV-seropositive.

The chain recombines TRBV19 with TRBJ1-2; D perhaps matches TRBD1 (5 bases). V was pared by 7 bases and J by 2 bases, with 8 bases between. Germline V gene lookup returns CDR1 LNHDA and CDR2 SQIVND (reference sequence). The CDR3 consists of 12 residues. The CDR3 region has the DNA TGTGCCAGTACGGAGGGGAACTATGGCTACACCTTC. It encodes CASTEGNYGYTF. Filled out from reference TRBV19 and TRBJ1-2, the complete variable domain reads DGGITQSPKYLFRKEGQNVTLSCEQNLNHDAMYWYRQDPGQGLRLIYYSQIVNDFQKGDIAEGYSVSREKKESFPLTVTSAQKNPTAFYLCASTEGNYGYTFGSGTRLTVV.

CDR3 DNA sequence: TGTGCCAGCAGCTGGGAGCCAGGTCGCGGGGCCGAGCAGTTCTTC. The encoded protein is CASSWEPGRGAEQFF. V gene TRBV5-6 combines with J gene TRBJ2-1; weak D call: TRBD2 (6 bases). Germline lookup yields CDR1 SGHDT and CDR2 YYEEEE. CDR3 size: 15 residues. V lost 3 bases, J lost 10 bases, and 20 bases lay in between.

The rearrangement uses TRBV9 and TRBJ1-6, with D unclear. The CDR3 runs to 15 residues. Germline loops: CDR1 SGDLS, CDR2 YYNGEE. V lost 0 bases to trimming and J lost 7 bases, with 11 bases between them. The DNA for the CDR3 is TGTGCCAGCAGCGTAGGTCCGGGATACAATTCACCCCTCCACTTT. Its protein is CASSVGPGYNSPLHF. Full variable domain (rest looked up from reference TRBV9 and TRBJ1-6): DSGVTQTPKHLITATGQRVTLRCSPRSGDLSVYWYQQSLDQGLQFLIQYYNGEERAKGNILERFSAQQFPDLHSELNLSSLELGDSALYFCASSVGPGYNSPLHFGNGTRLTVT.

The chain combines TRBV29-1 with TRBJ1-3; D is perhaps TRBD1 (5 bases). Trimming shortened V by 5 bases and J by 3 bases, and 14 bases separated the two germline ends. The CDR3 is 14 amino acids. CDR1 and CDR2 (germline): SQVTM, ANQGSEA. The CDR3 reads CSVLTGDSGNTIYF. CDR3 sequence (DNA): TGCAGCGTTCTTACAGGAGACAGTGGAAACACCATATATTTT.

This rearrangement joins TRBV27 to TRBJ1-1, with D possibly TRBD1 on 5 matching bases. Trimming took off 6 bases at V and 6 bases at J, with 14 bases between the two ends. From germline, CDR1 is MNHEY and CDR2 SMNVEV (reference sequence). The CDR3 extends over 13 amino acids. CDR3 DNA: TGTGCCAGCAGCCAAATGCGGGGGGCTGAAGCTTTCTTT. The encoded protein is CASSQMRGAEAFF.

The V gene is TRBV5-4, the J gene TRBJ1-6; D is ambiguous. The CDR3 consists of 14 residues. Per the germline V gene, CDR1 is SGHNT and CDR2 is YYREEE (reference sequence). Deletions cut 3 bases from V and 7 bases from J, with 11 bases between. The CDR3 loop is CASSYNRENSPLHF. CDR3 nucleotides: TGTGCCAGCAGCTACAACAGAGAAAATTCACCCCTCCACTTT.

The CDR3 is CASTLLGGTDTQYF. The DNA for the CDR3 is TGTGCCAGCACCCTCTTGGGGGGAACAGATACGCAGTATTTT. The genes are TRBV6-6 and TRBJ2-3; possible D gene TRBD2, 6 bases. The CDR3 totals 14 residues. Trimming stripped 7 bases from V and 3 bases from J, with 14 bases between. CDR1 is MNHNY, CDR2 SVGAGI, per germline (reference sequence).

The chain links TRBV27 to TRBJ2-3; a possible D gene is TRBD2 (7 bases). With 1 base removed from V and 3 bases from J, the gap between germline ends came to 17 bases. CDR1 is MNHEY and CDR2 is SMNVEV in the germline V gene (reference sequence). The CDR3 loop spans 17 amino acids. The CDR3 sequence is CASSLWGGAVGTDTQYF. Here the CDR3 DNA reads TGTGCCAGCAGTTTATGGGGGGGGGCGGTGGGGACAGATACGCAGTATTTT.

The CDR3, as DNA: TGTGCCAGCAGCTTCGGGTCCCCCGGGGAGCTGTTTTTT. It specifies CASSFGSPGELFF. The chain couples TRBV5-6 to TRBJ2-2; the D is unclear. The CDR3 is 13 residues long. In germline, CDR1 is SGHDT, CDR2 YYEEEE. The V end lost 2 bases, the J end lost 6 bases, and 8 bases lay between the germline ends.

This clone appeared once. V and J are TRBV5-6 and TRBJ2-2, with 11 positions matching TRBD2. The CDR3 consists of 17 residues. Per germline, CDR1 SGHDT and CDR2 YYEEEE. J lost 4 bases, V lost 0 bases, and 5 bases had no gene match. CDR3 in amino acids: CASSLVTSGGGTGELFF. DNA for the CDR3: TGTGCCAGCAGCTTGGTTACTAGCGGGGGTGGCACCGGGGAGCTGTTTTTT.